This entry is about one T cell receptor (beta chain). Its antigen is currently unknown. This CDR3 spans 16 amino acids. Germline CDR1 and CDR2: DFQATT and SNEGSKA (reference sequence). TCRdb re-called the 5' RACE reads and gives one entry per CDR3 protein, without DNA. Seen in this sample are 300,000 to 450,000 distinct CDR3 sequences; the ten most common clones hold 2.5% to 3%. This entry belongs to a study of monozygotic twins with inflammatory bowel disease. Study-level points and caveats: Those with IBD had lower TCRbeta diversity (inverse Simpson) than their healthy co-twins did.

The source of this sequence is a human donor with ulcerative colitis or Crohn's disease, or a healthy co-twin of an affected twin (not recorded which). The material sequenced was blood. The V call is TRBV20-1, the J call TRBJ1-5; checking the TCRdb D call of TRBD1 is not possible without DNA. The CDR3 here is CSGKGQGKKGNQPQHF.